These T cell receptor beta chains were read from a single sample in a study of T-cell reconstitution after alpha-beta-depleted transplantation in children. TCRdb fed the PCR reads into MiXCR, producing one record per CDR3 protein. Of roughly 200,000 distinct CDR3 sequences listed, about 11% are singletons. The sample in question was PBMCs, obtained before TCRalphabeta/CD19-depleted stem cell transplant. The receptor set was obtained from a child under two years old with acute myeloid leukemia, due to receive a stem cell transplant. Each CDR3 is given with its conserved first and last residue. The order of the fields is clone size, V gene, CDR3 protein. Clone size is given for some rows only: seen once, a few or many times, or a class if the clone is expanded.

clone size: many
V gene: TRBV20-1
CDR3 protein: CSALSGASFYNEQFF

clone size: many
V gene: TRBV29-1
CDR3 protein: CSVGQGATEAFF

clone size: many
V gene: TRBV20-1
CDR3 protein: CSARGIREEQETQYF

clone size: few
V gene: TRBV3-1
CDR3 protein: CASSQKLQGTSTDTQYF

clone size: many
V gene: TRBV3-1
CDR3 protein: CASKMGTEAFF

clone size: many
V gene: TRBV4-1
CDR3 protein: CASSQVVSGTGRGGYTF

clone size: many
V gene: TRBV2
CDR3 protein: CASSPGVTGGEGYTF

clone size: many
V gene: TRBV5-1
CDR3 protein: CASSLPLAESTDTQYF

clone size: many
V gene: TRBV12-3/TRBV12-4
CDR3 protein: CASRKDSLAKNIQYF

clone size: -
V gene: TRBV5-1
CDR3 protein: CASSFTGSTGELFF

clone size: many
V gene: TRBV23-1
CDR3 protein: CASSPLGLLGEKLFF

clone size: -
V gene: TRBV5-1
CDR3 protein: CASSPRGEMAYEQYF

clone size: many
V gene: TRBV7-8
CDR3 protein: CASSRPRTSGKPLNEQFF

clone size: many
V gene: TRBV29-1
CDR3 protein: CSVEVVSGGLRTGELFF

clone size: many
V gene: TRBV7-2
CDR3 protein: CASSLYRGLDTQYF

clone size: once
V gene: TRBV5-3
CDR3 protein: CARRPDRGYEQYF

clone size: many
V gene: TRBV24-1
CDR3 protein: CATSDSPGYRAYNEQFF

clone size: many
V gene: TRBV6-5
CDR3 protein: CASSFGVAGGYNEQFF

clone size: many
V gene: TRBV10-1
CDR3 protein: CASSAGSGPPYNEQFF

clone size: many
V gene: TRBV29-1
CDR3 protein: CSALQGTANTIYF

clone size: many
V gene: TRBV7-6
CDR3 protein: CASSIQGAGELFF

clone size: -
V gene: TRBV7-6
CDR3 protein: CASSLGVTGNYGYTF

clone size: many
V gene: TRBV5-1
CDR3 protein: CASKVGTTYEQYF

clone size: -
V gene: TRBV5-5
CDR3 protein: CANSLETHSYEQYF

clone size: many
V gene: TRBV7-9
CDR3 protein: CASSSAGEEAFF

clone size: -
V gene: TRBV29-1
CDR3 protein: CSVEGVRRGTEAFF

clone size: many
V gene: TRBV12-3/TRBV12-4
CDR3 protein: CASSLRGPDTQYF

clone size: -
V gene: TRBV3-1
CDR3 protein: CASSQAGSTEAFF

clone size: many
V gene: TRBV7-9
CDR3 protein: CASSFVDSTDTQYF

clone size: many
V gene: TRBV20-1
CDR3 protein: CSATGTAGYGYTF

clone size: many
V gene: TRBV30
CDR3 protein: CAYRRLLYEQYF

clone size: many
V gene: TRBV6-5
CDR3 protein: CASRQGREQYF

clone size: many
V gene: TRBV6-5
CDR3 protein: CASSYTGFGSYYGYTF

clone size: -
V gene: TRBV28
CDR3 protein: CASSLITETEYTEAFF

clone size: many
V gene: TRBV5-1
CDR3 protein: CASSLVGELNEQYF

clone size: many
V gene: TRBV19
CDR3 protein: CASSILQNTEAFF

clone size: -
V gene: TRBV29-1
CDR3 protein: CSVDHGDQFF

clone size: many
V gene: TRBV12-3/TRBV12-4
CDR3 protein: CASSPRQGLINQPQHF

clone size: many
V gene: TRBV18
CDR3 protein: CASSQLGQSNEQFF

clone size: -
V gene: TRBV4-1
CDR3 protein: CASSQVGYGYPF

clone size: many
V gene: TRBV11-2
CDR3 protein: CASSSLGLAGAETQYF

clone size: many
V gene: TRBV7-7
CDR3 protein: CASSLSLGGRTGELFF

clone size: many
V gene: TRBV28
CDR3 protein: CASRDGGSTEAFF